Below, 10 T cell receptor beta chains from the same sample are listed, as sequenced in a study of T cells expressing NK-cell markers. For each CDR3 protein, TCRdb gives one entry from its re-call of the 5' RACE reads, without DNA. Its table records some 600,000 distinct CDR3 sequences. The sequenced material came from blood T cells: a sorted CD56 or NKG2C T cell subset, CD4+ or CD8+ T cells, or bulk PBMC T cells (not recorded which). Receptors were obtained from a man aged 18 to 30 in good health.

This rearrangement joins TRBV10-3 to TRBJ1-3. The CDR3 consists of 15 residues. Germline V gene lookup returns CDR1 ENHRY and CDR2 SYGVKD. This CDR3 reads CAIRPDGRTRNTIYF.

The chain couples TRBV20-1 to TRBJ2-1; TCRdb calls TRBD2, which cannot be checked without DNA. The CDR3 sequence is 21 residues long. The germline CDR1 and CDR2 sequences are DFQATT and SNEGSKA (reference sequence). CDR3 sequence reads: CSARKAQGESRELAGVNEQFF.

V and J are TRBV29-1 and TRBJ2-1; TCRdb's D call of TRBD2 is untestable without DNA. The CDR3 totals 11 residues. From germline, CDR1 is SQVTM and CDR2 ANQGSEA. The CDR3 loop is CSAARGYEQFF.

The CDR3 reads CASSQDTNQPQHF. V gene TRBV11-1 combines with J gene TRBJ1-5; TCRdb outputs TRBD1, but without DNA this stays unchecked. The germline CDR1 and CDR2 sequences are SGHAT and FQDESV (reference sequence). CDR3 length equals 13 residues.

The chain has TRBV20-1 and TRBJ2-1; TCRdb reports TRBD1, a call that lacks DNA to check it against. This CDR3 contains 11 residues. CDR1 is DFQATT, CDR2 SNEGSKA, per germline (reference sequence). CDR3 region: CSARWGDEQFF.

This chain uses TRBV12-3 or TRBV12-4 with TRBJ1-2. The CDR3 has 11 amino acids. The CDR3 is CASGETGGYTF.

This sequence joins TRBV20-1 and TRBJ2-3; TCRdb's assignment of TRBD2 cannot be checked, as there is no DNA. This CDR3 contains 16 residues. CDR1 DFQATT and CDR2 SNEGSKA come from the germline V gene (reference sequence). The CDR3: CSARDRGTSGSDTQYF.

The CDR3 spells CASSPTRGASYNEQFF. The V and J genes are TRBV27 and TRBJ2-1; checking the TCRdb D call of TRBD1 is not possible without DNA. CDR3 length: 16 residues. Looked up from germline, CDR1 is MNHEY and CDR2 is SMNVEV (reference sequence).

The chain couples TRBV6-1 to TRBJ1-4. Per the germline V gene, CDR1 is MNHNS and CDR2 is SASEGT. The length of the CDR3 is 12 residues. This CDR3 reads CASRRVSEKLFF.

The chain employs TRBV10-1 and TRBJ1-5. The CDR3 runs to 13 residues. Germline loops: CDR1 WNHNN, CDR2 SYGVQD (reference sequence). CDR3 sequence: CASSEGLNQPQHF.